These T cell receptor beta chains were read from a single sample in a study of shared clonotypes between healthy human individuals. Profiling relied on immunoSEQ multiplex PCR, and the TCRdb table lists in-frame clones only, not all of them. This table has roughly 2 million clones, about 94% appearing once. Sequencing was carried out using naive CD4+ T cells sorted from blood. These receptors all come from a young man in good health. The CDR3 runs from the conserved cysteine through the conserved F or W. A D gene is named only where the DNA matches it firmly.

length,V,D,J,DNA,CDR3
17,TRBV4-1,TRBD1,TRBJ2-2,TGCGCCAGCAGCCAAGAAGCGACAGGGGTAACCACCGGGGAGCTGTTTTTT,CASSQEATGVTTGELFF
16,TRBV6-5,-,TRBJ1-2,TGTGCCAGCAGTTACTCCCTCGACAGAGCCTCCTATGGCTACACCTTC,CASSYSLDRASYGYTF
17,TRBV27,TRBD2,TRBJ2-7,TGTGCCAGCAGTTTAACGGGGGGGACTAGCGGGAGCTACGAGCAGTACTTC,CASSLTGGTSGSYEQYF
13,TRBV7-2,-,TRBJ2-1,TGTGCCAGCAGCTTACCCGTTTACAATGAGCAGTTCTTC,CASSLPVYNEQFF
15,TRBV6-6,TRBD1,TRBJ2-1,TGTGCCAGCAGTCTCCGGGACAGGGTGATTAATGAGCAGTTCTTC,CASSLRDRVINEQFF
16,TRBV5-4,-,TRBJ2-5,TGTGCCAGCAGCTTGAGTATGAGTGTCGCACTAGAGACCCAGTACTTC,CASSLSMSVALETQYF
14,TRBV10-3,-,TRBJ1-2,TGTGCCATCACCCCGGCCCCAGGAATAGATGGCTACACCTTC,CAITPAPGIDGYTF
15,TRBV4-3,TRBD2,TRBJ2-1,TGCGCCAGCAGCCAGGGACTAGCGGGAGTCAATGAGCAGTTCTTC,CASSQGLAGVNEQFF
15,TRBV28,-,TRBJ1-5,TGTGCCAGCAGTTTGGGGGATAGGGGCAATCAGCCCCAGCATTTT,CASSLGDRGNQPQHF
13,TRBV6-5,TRBD1,TRBJ1-6,TGTGCCAGCAGTGGACAGGGAAATTCACCCCTCCACTTT,CASSGQGNSPLHF
15,TRBV2,TRBD2,TRBJ2-2,TGTGCCAGCAGCGGTACGGGACTAGCGGGGTCGGAGCTGTTTTTT,CASSGTGLAGSELFF
14,TRBV5-1,-,TRBJ2-3,TGCGCCAGCAGCTTCCCAGAACTCACAGATACGCAGTATTTT,CASSFPELTDTQYF
14,TRBV6-5,TRBD2,TRBJ2-7,TGTGCCAGCTCATCGAGCGGGAGTTCCTACGAGCAGTACTTC,CASSSSGSSYEQYF
13,TRBV30,-,TRBJ2-7,TGTGCCTGGAGGGAGCGGTTGTCCTACGAGCAGTACTTC,CAWRERLSYEQYF